This T cell receptor (beta chain) was sequenced during a study of patients and donors after allogeneic stem cell transplantation. J gave up 8 bases and V 5 bases, and 16 bases lay outside the gene matches. Per the germline V gene, CDR1 is SGHVS and CDR2 is FQNEAQ. This CDR3 comprises 16 residues. TCRdb re-called the RT-PCR reads with MiXCR, one entry per CDR3 protein. The sample has roughly 200,000 distinct CDR3 sequences, around two fifths seen once. The sample taken for sequencing was blood, either unsorted or a sorted T cell fraction (not recorded which). This receptor was taken from a human donor who was either an allogeneic HSCT recipient or a stem cell or donor lymphocyte infusion donor (not recorded which). It is not recorded whose cells these are; they may come from a transplant donor. The chain combines TRBV7-8 with TRBJ1-1; 8 nucleotides align to TRBD1. The CDR3 DNA reads as TGTGCCAGCAGCCTCTTGACAGGGGACCTCGTAGGAGAAGCTTTCTTT. This codes for CASSLLTGDLVGEAFF.